This is a list of T cell receptor beta chains from one sample in a study of vaccination effects on CD4 cells after COVID-19. Some clones are missing from TCRdb's copy, which holds only in-frame ones; the method was immunoSEQ multiplex PCR. This sample carries some 22,000 clones, 60% to 75% of them seen once, and the ten largest clones take approximately 13%. These receptors are not linked to any known antigen. This specimen was CD4+ T cells from PBMCs cultured with HCoV-OC43 spike peptides, taken before COVID-19 vaccination. The receptor set was obtained from a human donor who received a COVID-19 vaccine. Both conserved end residues are part of each CDR3. The D gene is left open where the match is weak. Clone sizes are given selectively: once, few, many, or a class where the clone is expanded.

D: .
V: TRBV4-1
length: 13
size: .
J: TRBJ1-5
DNA: TGCGCCAGCAGCCAAGCAGGGGATCAGCCCCAGCATTTT
CDR3: CASSQAGDQPQHF

D: TRBD2
V: TRBV5-4
length: 16
size: .
J: TRBJ2-2
DNA: TGTGCCAGCAGCTTGGGACTAGCGGGAAACACCGGGGAGCTGTTTTTT
CDR3: CASSLGLAGNTGELFF

D: TRBD1
V: TRBV2
length: 15
size: .
J: TRBJ1-1
DNA: TGTGCCAGCAGTGAACAGGGGGCCCCCGTCACTGAAGCTTTCTTT
CDR3: CASSEQGAPVTEAFF

D: TRBD1
V: TRBV6-6
length: 15
size: .
J: TRBJ1-1
DNA: TGTGCCAGCAGTTACTCGGGACAGGGGGCCACTGAAGCTTTCTTT
CDR3: CASSYSGQGATEAFF

D: .
V: TRBV10-1
length: 14
size: .
J: TRBJ2-5
DNA: TGCGCCAGCAGTAAGACAGGAACCCAAGAGACCCAGTACTTC
CDR3: CASSKTGTQETQYF

D: TRBD1
V: TRBV19
length: 15
size: few
J: TRBJ2-1
DNA: TGTGCCAGTAGTAAACAGGGGAGCTCCTACAATGAGCAGTTCTTC
CDR3: CASSKQGSSYNEQFF

D: TRBD1
V: TRBV5-1
length: 15
size: .
J: TRBJ1-1
DNA: TGCGCCAGCAGCTTTTGGACAGGGGGGAACACTGAAGCTTTCTTT
CDR3: CASSFWTGGNTEAFF

D: .
V: TRBV5-1
length: 13
size: .
J: TRBJ1-2
DNA: TGCGCCAGCAGACCGGACGAGAACTATGGCTACACCTTC
CDR3: CASRPDENYGYTF

D: TRBD1
V: TRBV2
length: 14
size: .
J: TRBJ1-5
DNA: TGTGCCAGCAGTGGGGACAGTAGCAATCAGCCCCAGCATTTT
CDR3: CASSGDSSNQPQHF

D: TRBD1
V: TRBV12-5
length: 14
size: .
J: TRBJ2-2
DNA: TGTGCTAGGGCCGGGACAGGGGACACCGGGGAGCTGTTTTTT
CDR3: CARAGTGDTGELFF

D: TRBD2
V: TRBV3-1/TRBV3-2
length: 18
size: .
J: TRBJ2-3
DNA: TGTGCCAGCAGCCCGAGACCAAGCGGGACTAGCGGCACAGATACGCAGTATTTT
CDR3: CASSPRPSGTSGTDTQYF

D: .
V: TRBV7-9
length: 18
size: .
J: TRBJ2-3
DNA: TGTGCCAGCAGCTTAGGGCGGGACACCCGATGGCTCACAGATACGCAGTATTTT
CDR3: CASSLGRDTRWLTDTQYF

D: TRBD1
V: TRBV7-8
length: 16
size: .
J: TRBJ1-2
DNA: TGTGCCAGCAGCCGCCGACTGGGACAGGGGATCCATGGCTACACCTTC
CDR3: CASSRRLGQGIHGYTF

D: TRBD1
V: TRBV3-1/TRBV3-2
length: 17
size: .
J: TRBJ2-5
DNA: TGTGCCAGCAGCCTAAGAGGGGCGACAGGGCTTAGAGAGACCCAGTACTTC
CDR3: CASSLRGATGLRETQYF

D: .
V: TRBV2
length: 14
size: .
J: TRBJ1-4
DNA: TGTGCCAGCAGTGAACAGGGGACTAATGAAAAACTGTTTTTT
CDR3: CASSEQGTNEKLFF

D: .
V: TRBV27
length: 14
size: .
J: TRBJ2-3
DNA: TGTGCCAGCAGTTTATTGGGCCCCGGTGATACGCAGTATTTT
CDR3: CASSLLGPGDTQYF

D: .
V: TRBV12-3/TRBV12-4
length: 12
size: .
J: TRBJ2-7
DNA: TGTGCCAGCAGTTTATGGGTTGGCGAGCAGTACTTC
CDR3: CASSLWVGEQYF

D: TRBD2
V: TRBV24-1
length: 19
size: .
J: TRBJ2-3
DNA: TGTGCCACCAGTGATCCGACTAGCGGTTTAGTCTTCGGAGCAGATACGCAGTATTTT
CDR3: CATSDPTSGLVFGADTQYF

D: TRBD2
V: TRBV4-1
length: 14
size: once
J: TRBJ2-7
DNA: TGCGCCAGCTTTAGCCCTAGCGGGGTCTACGAGCAGTACTTC
CDR3: CASFSPSGVYEQYF

D: .
V: TRBV6-5
length: 15
size: few
J: TRBJ2-1
DNA: TGTGCCAGCATCTGGGGTGGAGCCTCCTACAATGAGCAGTTCTTC
CDR3: CASIWGGASYNEQFF

D: TRBD1
V: TRBV3-1/TRBV3-2
length: 16
size: .
J: TRBJ1-4
DNA: TGTGCCAGCAGCCCGCCCCTGACAGGGGTGAGTGAAAAACTGTTTTTT
CDR3: CASSPPLTGVSEKLFF

D: .
V: TRBV5-1
length: 15
size: .
J: TRBJ2-1
DNA: TGCGCCAGCACCCGGTTTGGAGGGCCGTTTGACGAGCAGTTCTTC
CDR3: CASTRFGGPFDEQFF

D: .
V: TRBV9
length: 15
size: few
J: TRBJ1-1
DNA: TGTGCCAGCAGCGTAGGCCCGGGGACGAACACTGAAGCTTTCTTT
CDR3: CASSVGPGTNTEAFF

D: TRBD1
V: TRBV6-6
length: 14
size: .
J: TRBJ2-1
DNA: TGTGCCAGCATCCGGGATACAGGGGAATATGAGCAGTTCTTC
CDR3: CASIRDTGEYEQFF

D: .
V: TRBV6-1
length: 14
size: .
J: TRBJ2-5
DNA: TGTGCCAGCAGTGATGGAAGGAGCCAAGAGACCCAGTACTTC
CDR3: CASSDGRSQETQYF

D: TRBD1
V: TRBV19
length: 15
size: .
J: TRBJ2-2
DNA: TGTGCCAGTAGACCCGGGACAGCCCAAACCGGGGAGCTGTTTTTT
CDR3: CASRPGTAQTGELFF

D: TRBD1
V: TRBV6-6
length: 16
size: .
J: TRBJ1-3
DNA: TGTGCCAGCAGTCCCCCGGGACAGCTCTCTGGAAACACCATATATTTT
CDR3: CASSPPGQLSGNTIYF

D: TRBD2
V: TRBV6-7
length: 18
size: .
J: TRBJ2-5
DNA: TGTGCCAGCAGTTACGGCTTACTAGCGGGGCTGAATGGAGAGACCCAGTACTTC
CDR3: CASSYGLLAGLNGETQYF

D: .
V: TRBV4-1
length: 14
size: .
J: TRBJ2-7
DNA: TGCGCCAGCAGCCAAGTTTCTGGGTCCTACGAGCAGTACTTC
CDR3: CASSQVSGSYEQYF

D: .
V: TRBV5-1
length: 13
size: .
J: TRBJ2-2
DNA: TGCGCCAGCAGGATGGCGGGCGAGGGGGAGCTGTTTTTT
CDR3: CASRMAGEGELFF

D: .
V: TRBV24-1
length: 14
size: .
J: TRBJ2-3
DNA: TGTGCCACCAGTGATCGAGGGGAGACAGATACGCAGTATTTT
CDR3: CATSDRGETDTQYF

D: .
V: TRBV9
length: 15
size: .
J: TRBJ2-5
DNA: TGTGCCAGCAGCGTGGGGGTCGAGACAGACGAGACCCAGTACTTC
CDR3: CASSVGVETDETQYF

D: .
V: TRBV5-1
length: 15
size: once
J: TRBJ2-4
DNA: TGCGCCAGCAGCTCCGGGGGCCTAGGCGGGAACATTCAGTACTTC
CDR3: CASSSGGLGGNIQYF

D: .
V: TRBV29-1
length: 13
size: .
J: TRBJ2-1
DNA: TGCAGCGCTCCGGTTGCGGTCGGCAATGAGCAGTTCTTC
CDR3: CSAPVAVGNEQFF

D: .
V: TRBV11-3
length: 13
size: .
J: TRBJ2-3
DNA: TGTGCCAGCAGCTTGGGACTTGCAGATACGCAGTATTTT
CDR3: CASSLGLADTQYF

D: .
V: TRBV3-1/TRBV3-2
length: 12
size: .
J: TRBJ1-1
DNA: TGTGCCAGCAGCCAGTGGGGGGGTGTTGCTTTCTTT
CDR3: CASSQWGGVAFF